This TCR beta chain was found in a study of molecular identifiers for immune sequencing clone quantification. This clonotype was recorded many times. Antigen specificity is unknown. Findings of the study overall: The study found clones above 20 RNA copies held over 97% of effector molecules and under 1% in naive cells. Detection of one spiked Jurkat cell's TCR RNA reportedly worked in 1 million or so naive cells. A shared barcode on identical TCR molecules could lead to underestimated sizes for highly expanded clones.

The CDR3 contains 11 residues. V was pared by 7 bases and J by 9 bases, with 9 bases between. Germline V gene data show CDR1 as KGHDR and CDR2 as SFDVKD. In the sort, naive CD8 T cells were defined as CD8+CD4-CCR7+CD45RA+. TCRdb analysed the PCR reads with MiXCR anew, one entry per CDR3 protein. The table shows a few hundred thousand distinct CDR3 sequences, with 24% occurring only once. The TCR sequence derives from a human donor in good health. Some libraries in this study had Jurkat cell RNA spiked in. Input material: naive CD8+ T cells from blood, with Jurkat cell RNA spiked in. Noted subset: FACS-sorted CD8+CD4-CCR7+CD45RA+ naive T cells. The J gene is TRBJ2-1, the V gene TRBV24-1; D assignment may be TRBD1 or TRBD2 (5 bases each). The CDR3 reads CATSRGTEQFF. Here the CDR3 DNA reads TGTGCCACCAGCAGAGGGACTGAGCAGTTCTTC.